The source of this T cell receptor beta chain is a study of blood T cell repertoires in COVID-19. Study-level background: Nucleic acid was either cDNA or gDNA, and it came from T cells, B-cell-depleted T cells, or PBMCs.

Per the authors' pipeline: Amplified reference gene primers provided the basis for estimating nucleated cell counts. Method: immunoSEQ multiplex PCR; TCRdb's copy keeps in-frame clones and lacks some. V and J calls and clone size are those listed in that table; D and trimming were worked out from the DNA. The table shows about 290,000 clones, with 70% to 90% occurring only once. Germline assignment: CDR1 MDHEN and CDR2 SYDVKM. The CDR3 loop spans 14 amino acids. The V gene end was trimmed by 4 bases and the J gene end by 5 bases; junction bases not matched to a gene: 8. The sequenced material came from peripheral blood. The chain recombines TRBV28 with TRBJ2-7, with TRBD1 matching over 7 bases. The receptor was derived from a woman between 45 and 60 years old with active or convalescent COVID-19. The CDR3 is CASSSDREINEQYF. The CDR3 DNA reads TGTGCCAGCAGTTCTGACAGGGAGATTAACGAGCAGTACTTC.